This record concerns one T cell receptor beta chain sequence. Its antigen is still unknown. CD4+ T cells, purified by negative selection, averaged roughly 98% purity. The sample is drawn from a study of T cell repertoires and HLA-DP antigens. Study-level information: CD4+ T cells were cocultured with HeLa cells expressing HLA-DP.

Overall study findings and caveats: Previously undetected clones averaged approximately 34% and 48% against the two alleles respectively.

Germline trimming cut 0 bases from V and 5 bases from J; bases unmatched to any gene: 8. CDR3 size: 16 residues. Per the germline V gene, CDR1 is SEHNR and CDR2 is FQNEAQ (reference sequence). Primers targeted 54 TRBV and 13 TRBJ segments. TCRdb keeps only in-frame clones here, not all; method: immunoSEQ multiplex PCR. Here the sample spans around 110,000 clones, 80% to 95% being singletons. This receptor was obtained from a woman under 30 in good health and CMV-seronegative. The sample was CD4+ T cells from PBMCs. The rearrangement links TRBV7-9 to TRBJ2-7, with 9 bases matching TRBD2. The CDR3 sequence is CASSLALGREGHEQYF. The CDR3 coding sequence is TGTGCCAGCAGCTTAGCGCTTGGGCGGGAGGGCCACGAGCAGTACTTC.